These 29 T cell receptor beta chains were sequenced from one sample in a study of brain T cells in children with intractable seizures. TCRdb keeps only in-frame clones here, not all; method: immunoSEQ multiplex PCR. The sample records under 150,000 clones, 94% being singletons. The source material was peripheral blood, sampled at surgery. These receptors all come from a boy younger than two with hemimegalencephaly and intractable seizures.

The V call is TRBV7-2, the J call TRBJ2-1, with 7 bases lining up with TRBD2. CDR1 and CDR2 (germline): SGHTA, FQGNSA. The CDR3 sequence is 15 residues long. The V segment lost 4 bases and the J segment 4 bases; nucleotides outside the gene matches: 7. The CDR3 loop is CASSSWASGYNEQFF. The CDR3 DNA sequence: TGTGCCAGCAGCTCATGGGCTAGCGGATACAATGAGCAGTTCTTC.

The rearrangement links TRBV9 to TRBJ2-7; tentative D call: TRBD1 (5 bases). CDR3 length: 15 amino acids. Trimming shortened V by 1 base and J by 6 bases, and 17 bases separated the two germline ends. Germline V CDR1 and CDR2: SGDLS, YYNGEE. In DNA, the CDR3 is TGTGCCAGCAGCGTACAGGGCGAAACCTCTGTCGAGCAGTACTTC. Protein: CASSVQGETSVEQYF.

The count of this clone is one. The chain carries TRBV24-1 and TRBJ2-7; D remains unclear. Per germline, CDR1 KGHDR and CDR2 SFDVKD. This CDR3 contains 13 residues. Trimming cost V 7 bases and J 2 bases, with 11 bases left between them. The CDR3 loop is CATSPGYPYEQYF. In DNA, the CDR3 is TGTGCCACCAGCCCCGGGTATCCCTACGAGCAGTACTTC.

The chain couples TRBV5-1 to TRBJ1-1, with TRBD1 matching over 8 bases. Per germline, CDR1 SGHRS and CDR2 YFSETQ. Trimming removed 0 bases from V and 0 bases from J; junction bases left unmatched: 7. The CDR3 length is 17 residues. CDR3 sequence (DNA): TGCGCCAGCAGCTTGGATTTACGGACAGGGATGAACACTGAAGCTTTCTTT. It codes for CASSLDLRTGMNTEAFF.

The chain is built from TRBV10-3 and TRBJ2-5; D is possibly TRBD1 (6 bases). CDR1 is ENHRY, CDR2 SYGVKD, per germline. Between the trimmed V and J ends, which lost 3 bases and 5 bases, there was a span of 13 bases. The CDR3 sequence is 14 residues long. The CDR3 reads CAISEPGTGETQYF. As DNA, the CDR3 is TGTGCCATCAGTGAACCAGGTACAGGGGAGACCCAGTACTTC.

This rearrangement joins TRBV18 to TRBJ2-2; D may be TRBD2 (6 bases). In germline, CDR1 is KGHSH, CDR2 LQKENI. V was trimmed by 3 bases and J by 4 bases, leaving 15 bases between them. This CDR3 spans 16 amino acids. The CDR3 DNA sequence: TGTGCCAGCTCACCGGAGGGTCCCTCCCCCACCGGGGAGCTGTTTTTT. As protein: CASSPEGPSPTGELFF.

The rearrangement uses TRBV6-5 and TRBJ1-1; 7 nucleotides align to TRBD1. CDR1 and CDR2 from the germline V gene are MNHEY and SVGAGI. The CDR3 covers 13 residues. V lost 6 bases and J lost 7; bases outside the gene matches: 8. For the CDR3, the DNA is TGTGCCAGCAGGGCGAGGGGGCGAGGTGAAGCTTTCTTT. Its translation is CASRARGRGEAFF.

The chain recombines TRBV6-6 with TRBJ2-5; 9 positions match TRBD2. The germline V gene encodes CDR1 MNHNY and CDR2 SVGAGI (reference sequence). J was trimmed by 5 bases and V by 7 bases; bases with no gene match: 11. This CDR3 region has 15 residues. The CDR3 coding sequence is TGTGCCAGCACGCGGGAGGGCCGGGTGATGGAGACCCAGTACTTC. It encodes CASTREGRVMETQYF.

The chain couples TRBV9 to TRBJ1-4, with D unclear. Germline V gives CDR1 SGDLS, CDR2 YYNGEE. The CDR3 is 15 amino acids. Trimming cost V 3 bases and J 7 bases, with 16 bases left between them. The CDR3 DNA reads TGTGCCAGCAGCGCTGGACCGTTGATGGGTGAAAAACTGTTTTTT. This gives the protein CASSAGPLMGEKLFF.

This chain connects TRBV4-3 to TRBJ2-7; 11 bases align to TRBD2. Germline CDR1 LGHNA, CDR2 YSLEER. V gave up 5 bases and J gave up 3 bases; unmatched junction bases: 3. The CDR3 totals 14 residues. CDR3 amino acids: CASSGLAGGYEQYF. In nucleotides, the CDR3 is TGCGCCAGCAGCGGGCTAGCGGGAGGCTACGAGCAGTACTTC.

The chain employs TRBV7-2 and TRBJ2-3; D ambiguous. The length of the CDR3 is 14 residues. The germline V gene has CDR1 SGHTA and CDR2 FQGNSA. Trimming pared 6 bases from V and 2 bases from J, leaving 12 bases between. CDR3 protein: CASSPDLDTDTQYF. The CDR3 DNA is TGTGCCAGCAGTCCCGACCTGGACACAGATACGCAGTATTTT. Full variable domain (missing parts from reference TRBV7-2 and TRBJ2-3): GAGVSQSPSNKVTEKGKDVELRCDPISGHTALYWYRQSLGQGLEFLIYFQGNSAPDKSGLPSDRFSAERTGGSVSTLTIQRTQQEDSAVYLCASSPDLDTDTQYFGPGTRLTVL.

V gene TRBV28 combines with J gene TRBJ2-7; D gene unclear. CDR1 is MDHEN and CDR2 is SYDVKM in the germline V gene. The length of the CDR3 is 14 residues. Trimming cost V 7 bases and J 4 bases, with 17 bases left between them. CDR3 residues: CASTPTTLPYEQYF. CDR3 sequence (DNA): TGTGCCAGCACCCCTACTACTCTCCCTTACGAGCAGTACTTC.

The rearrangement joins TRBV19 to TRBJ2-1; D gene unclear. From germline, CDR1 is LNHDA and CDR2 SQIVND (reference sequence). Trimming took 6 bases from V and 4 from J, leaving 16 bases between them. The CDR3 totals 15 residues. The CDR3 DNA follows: TGTGCCAGTAGCCCGCGGCCGGTGGGGTACAATGAGCAGTTCTTC. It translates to CASSPRPVGYNEQFF. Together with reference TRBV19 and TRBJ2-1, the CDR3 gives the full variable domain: DGGITQSPKYLFRKEGQNVTLSCEQNLNHDAMYWYRQDPGQGLRLIYYSQIVNDFQKGDIAEGYSVSREKKESFPLTVTSAQKNPTAFYLCASSPRPVGYNEQFFGPGTRLTVL.

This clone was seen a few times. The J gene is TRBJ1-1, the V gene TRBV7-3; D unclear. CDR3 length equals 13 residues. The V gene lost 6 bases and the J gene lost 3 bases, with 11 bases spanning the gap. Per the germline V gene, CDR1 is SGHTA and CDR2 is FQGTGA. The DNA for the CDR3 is TGTGCCAGCAGACCTACCGGCGACACTGAAGCTTTCTTT. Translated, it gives CASRPTGDTEAFF.

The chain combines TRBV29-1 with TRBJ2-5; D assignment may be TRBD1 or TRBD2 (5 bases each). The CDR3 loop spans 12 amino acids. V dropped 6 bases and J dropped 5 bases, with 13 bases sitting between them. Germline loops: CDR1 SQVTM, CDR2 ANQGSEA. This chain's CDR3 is CSVGTSAETQYF. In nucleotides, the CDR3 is TGCAGCGTGGGGACCTCTGCGGAGACCCAGTACTTC.

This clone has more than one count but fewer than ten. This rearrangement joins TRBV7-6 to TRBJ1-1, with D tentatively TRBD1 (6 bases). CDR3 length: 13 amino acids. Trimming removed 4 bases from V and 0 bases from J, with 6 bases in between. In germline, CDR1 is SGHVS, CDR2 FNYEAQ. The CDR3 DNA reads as TGTGCCAGCAGCTGGACAGTGAACACTGAAGCTTTCTTT. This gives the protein CASSWTVNTEAFF.

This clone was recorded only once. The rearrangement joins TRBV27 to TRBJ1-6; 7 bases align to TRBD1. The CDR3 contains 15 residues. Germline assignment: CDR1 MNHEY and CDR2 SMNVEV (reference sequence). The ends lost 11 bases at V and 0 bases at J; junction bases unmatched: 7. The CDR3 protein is CASTGVGSYNSPLHF. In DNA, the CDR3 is TGTGCCTCAACAGGGGTCGGCTCCTATAATTCACCCCTCCACTTT.

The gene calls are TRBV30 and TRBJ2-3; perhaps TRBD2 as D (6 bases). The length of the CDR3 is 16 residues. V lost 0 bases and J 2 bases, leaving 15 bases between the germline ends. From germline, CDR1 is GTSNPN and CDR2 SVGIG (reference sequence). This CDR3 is CAWSVRPGVHTDTQYF. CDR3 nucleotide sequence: TGTGCCTGGAGTGTACGGCCGGGAGTGCACACAGATACGCAGTATTTT. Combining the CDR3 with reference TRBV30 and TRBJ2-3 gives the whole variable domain SQTIHQWPATLVQPVGSPLSLECTVEGTSNPNLYWYRQAAGRGLQLLFYSVGIGQISSEVPQNLSASRPQDRQFILSSKKLLLSDSGFYLCAWSVRPGVHTDTQYFGPGTRLTVL.

The CDR3 bases are TGTGCCAGTTCCCAACCTCAGGGGGGCACTGAAGCTTTCTTT. Its protein product is CASSQPQGGTEAFF. The chain couples TRBV3-1 (or the pseudogene TRBV3-2) to TRBJ1-1; 7 nucleotides line up with TRBD1. The V gene's germline CDR1 is LGHDT and CDR2 YNNKEL (reference sequence). The CDR3 is made up of 14 amino acids. J was trimmed by 4 bases and V by 9 bases; bases with no gene match: 11.

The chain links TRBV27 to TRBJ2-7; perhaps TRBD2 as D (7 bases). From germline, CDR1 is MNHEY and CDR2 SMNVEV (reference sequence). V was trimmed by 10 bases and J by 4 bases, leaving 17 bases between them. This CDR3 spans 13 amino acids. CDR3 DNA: TGTGCCACCAGAGGGGGGGCGCGGTACGAGCAGTACTTC. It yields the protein CATRGGARYEQYF.

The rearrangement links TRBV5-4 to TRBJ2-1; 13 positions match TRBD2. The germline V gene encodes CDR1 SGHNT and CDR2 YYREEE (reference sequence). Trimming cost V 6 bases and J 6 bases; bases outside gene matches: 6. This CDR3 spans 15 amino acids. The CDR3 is CASTRTSGSSNEQFF. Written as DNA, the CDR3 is TGTGCCAGCACCCGGACTAGCGGGAGTAGCAATGAGCAGTTCTTC.

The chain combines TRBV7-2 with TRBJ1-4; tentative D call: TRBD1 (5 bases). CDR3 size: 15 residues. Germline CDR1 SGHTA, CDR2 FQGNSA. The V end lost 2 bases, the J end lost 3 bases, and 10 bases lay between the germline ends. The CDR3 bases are TGTGCCAGCAGCTTACAGGGTATCGCTAATGAAAAACTGTTTTTT. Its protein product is CASSLQGIANEKLFF.

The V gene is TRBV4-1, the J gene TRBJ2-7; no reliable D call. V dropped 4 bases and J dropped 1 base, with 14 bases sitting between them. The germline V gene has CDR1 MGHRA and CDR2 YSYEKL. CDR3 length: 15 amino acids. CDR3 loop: CASSREQGRSYEQYF. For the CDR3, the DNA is TGCGCCAGCAGCCGAGAACAAGGACGATCCTACGAGCAGTACTTC.

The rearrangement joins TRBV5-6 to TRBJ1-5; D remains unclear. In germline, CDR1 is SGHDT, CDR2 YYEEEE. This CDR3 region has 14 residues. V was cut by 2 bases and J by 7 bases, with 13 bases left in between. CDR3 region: CASSFFAGSQPQHF. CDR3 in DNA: TGTGCCAGCAGCTTTTTTGCCGGCAGCCAGCCCCAGCATTTT.

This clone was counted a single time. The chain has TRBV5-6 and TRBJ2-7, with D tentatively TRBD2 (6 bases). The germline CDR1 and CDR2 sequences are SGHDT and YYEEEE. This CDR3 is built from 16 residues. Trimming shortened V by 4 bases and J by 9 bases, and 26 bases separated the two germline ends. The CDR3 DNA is TGTGCCAGCAGCAAGGACCGAGCGGCCTCCCTGGGGGGGCAGTACTTC. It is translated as CASSKDRAASLGGQYF.

The CDR3 coding sequence is TGTGCCAGCAGGAGCGAGGGGACAGGCCAGTACAATGAGCAGTTCTTC. Protein product: CASRSEGTGQYNEQFF. The chain employs TRBV11-2 and TRBJ2-1, with 8 bases aligning to TRBD1. After removal of 6 bases from V and 4 bases from J, the junction contained 11 bases not matched to a gene. This CDR3 comprises 16 residues. Germline CDR1 and CDR2: SGHAT and FQNNGV.

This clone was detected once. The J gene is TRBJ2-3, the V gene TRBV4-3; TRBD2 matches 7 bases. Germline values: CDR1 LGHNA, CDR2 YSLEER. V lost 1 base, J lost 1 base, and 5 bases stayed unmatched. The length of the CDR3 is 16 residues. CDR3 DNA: TGCGCCAGCAGCCAAGGGGGGACTACTGGCACAGATACGCAGTATTTT. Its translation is CASSQGGTTGTDTQYF.

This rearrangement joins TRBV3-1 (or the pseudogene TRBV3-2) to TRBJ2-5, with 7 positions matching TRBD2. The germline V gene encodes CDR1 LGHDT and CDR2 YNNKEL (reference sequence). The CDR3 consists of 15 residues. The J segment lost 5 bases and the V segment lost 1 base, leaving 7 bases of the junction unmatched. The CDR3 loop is CASSQGRGVGETQYF. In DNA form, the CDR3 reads TGTGCCAGCAGCCAAGGACGGGGGGTCGGGGAGACCCAGTACTTC.

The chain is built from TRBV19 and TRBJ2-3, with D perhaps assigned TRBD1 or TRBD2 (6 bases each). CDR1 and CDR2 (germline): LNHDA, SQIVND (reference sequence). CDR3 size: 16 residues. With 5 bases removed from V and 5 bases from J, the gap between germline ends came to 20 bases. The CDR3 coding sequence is TGTGCCAGTAGTGTTCGGGGGCGATGGAAGGAAGATACGCAGTATTTT. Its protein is CASSVRGRWKEDTQYF.